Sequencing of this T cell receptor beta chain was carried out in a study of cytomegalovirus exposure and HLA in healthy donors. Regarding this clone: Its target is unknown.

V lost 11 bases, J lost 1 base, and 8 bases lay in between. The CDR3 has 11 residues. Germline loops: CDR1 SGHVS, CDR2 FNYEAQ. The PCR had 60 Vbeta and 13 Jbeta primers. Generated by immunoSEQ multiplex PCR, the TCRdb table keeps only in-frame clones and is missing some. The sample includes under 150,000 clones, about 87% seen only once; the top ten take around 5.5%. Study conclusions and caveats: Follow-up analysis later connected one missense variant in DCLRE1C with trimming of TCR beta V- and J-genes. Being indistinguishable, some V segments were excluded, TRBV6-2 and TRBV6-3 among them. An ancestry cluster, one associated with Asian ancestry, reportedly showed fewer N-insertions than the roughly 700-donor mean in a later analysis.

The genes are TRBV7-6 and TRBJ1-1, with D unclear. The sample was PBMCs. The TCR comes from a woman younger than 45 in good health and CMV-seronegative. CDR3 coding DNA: TGTGCCGGGCAGGAGAACACTGAAGCTTTCTTT. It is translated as CAGQENTEAFF.